One sample yielded the 12 T cell receptor beta chains listed below, sequenced in a study of T cell clones after liver transplantation. Profiling relied on immunoSEQ multiplex PCR, and the TCRdb table lists in-frame clones only, not all of them. The repertoire includes 72,000 or so clones, 83% of them detected once, and 2.5% to 3.5% sits in the top ten. Here the sequenced sample was CD4+ T cells from blood, taken at the 22-month timepoint. These receptor sequences come from a human patient who received a liver transplant. Part of the T cells may come from the graft donor.

The V and J genes are TRBV30 and TRBJ2-3, with a tentative D call TRBD2 (5 bases). The CDR3 is 11 amino acids. Trimming left V 3 bases short and J 10 bases short, with 11 bases between. Looked up from germline, CDR1 is GTSNPN and CDR2 is SVGIG (reference sequence). The CDR3 bases are TGTGCCTGGAGGGCGGACTCGGCGCAGTATTTT. Encoded protein: CAWRADSAQYF.

The chain uses TRBV28 and TRBJ2-4; tentative D call: TRBD2 (6 bases). V dropped 6 bases and J dropped 3 bases, with 24 bases sitting between them. This CDR3 has 18 amino acids. Germline V lookup: CDR1 MDHEN, CDR2 SYDVKM. CDR3: CASSQSLGAAGSKNIQYF. The CDR3 DNA is TGTGCCAGCAGCCAGAGCCTCGGAGCGGCGGGAAGCAAAAACATTCAGTACTTC.

The chain couples TRBV2 to TRBJ2-7; TRBD1 might be the D (5 bases). Germline V gene data show CDR1 as SNHLY and CDR2 as FYNNEI. V lost 8 bases, J lost 0 bases, and 14 bases lay in between. CDR3 size: 14 residues. CDR3 in DNA: TGTGCCAGCGCAAGACAGACGTCCTCCTACGAGCAGTACTTC. Translated, it gives CASARQTSSYEQYF. The full variable domain, rest sourced from reference TRBV2 and TRBJ2-7, is EPEVTQTPSHQVTQMGQEVILRCVPISNHLYFYWYRQILGQKVEFLVSFYNNEISEKSEIFDDQFSVERPDGSNFTLKIRSTKLEDSAMYFCASARQTSSYEQYFGPGTRLTVT.

This sequence joins TRBV19 and TRBJ2-7; a weak D match, TRBD1 (6 bases). Germline V lookup: CDR1 LNHDA, CDR2 SQIVND (reference sequence). Deletions cut 8 bases from V and 3 bases from J, with 11 bases between. The CDR3 has 12 amino acids. CDR3 in DNA: TGTGCCAGTTTAGGACAGAACTACGAGCAGTACTTC. Its translation: CASLGQNYEQYF. The full variable domain, completed using reference TRBV19 and TRBJ2-7, is DGGITQSPKYLFRKEGQNVTLSCEQNLNHDAMYWYRQDPGQGLRLIYYSQIVNDFQKGDIAEGYSVSREKKESFPLTVTSAQKNPTAFYLCASLGQNYEQYFGPGTRLTVT.

The chain carries TRBV4-3 and TRBJ2-2, with a tentative D call TRBD1 (7 bases). With 1 base removed from V and 4 bases from J, the gap between germline ends came to 16 bases. The CDR3 runs 17 residues. Germline CDR1 and CDR2: LGHNA and YSLEER. The CDR3 loop is CASSQGATGRSTGELFF. CDR3 DNA: TGCGCCAGCAGCCAAGGGGCGACAGGGAGGAGCACCGGGGAGCTGTTTTTT.

This CDR3 reads CASSKDRLSTDTQYF. In nucleotides, the CDR3 is TGTGCCAGCAGCAAGGACAGGCTTAGCACAGATACGCAGTATTTT. The chain is built from TRBV5-6 and TRBJ2-3; the match to TRBD1 covers 7 bases. V was pared by 4 bases and J by 0 bases, with 5 bases of the junction left unmatched. This CDR3 has 15 residues. The V gene's germline CDR1 is SGHDT and CDR2 YYEEEE.

The chain links TRBV29-1 to TRBJ2-7; D gene ambiguous. Trimming left V 4 bases short and J 7 bases short, with 17 bases between. From germline, CDR1 is SQVTM and CDR2 ANQGSEA. This CDR3 is 13 amino acids long. The CDR3 protein is CSVAWTASREQYF. The CDR3, as DNA: TGCAGCGTTGCGTGGACGGCCTCTCGGGAGCAGTACTTC.

This rearrangement joins TRBV6-1 to TRBJ2-7; D uncertain. Trimming left V 7 bases short and J 3 bases short, with 16 bases between. CDR3 length: 14 amino acids. The germline V gene has CDR1 MNHNS and CDR2 SASEGT. CDR3 bases: TGTGCCAGCACCTCCTCCGGGCCCCACTACGAGCAGTACTTC. It translates to CASTSSGPHYEQYF.

The CDR3: CASRNQHLVGDTQYF. As DNA, the CDR3 is TGTGCCAGCAGAAACCAGCACTTAGTTGGGGATACGCAGTATTTT. V gene TRBV28 combines with J gene TRBJ2-3; D remains ambiguous. This CDR3 contains 15 residues. The V gene's germline CDR1 is MDHEN and CDR2 SYDVKM. V was trimmed by 6 bases and J by 6 bases, leaving 19 bases between them.

CDR3 sequence: CAIQGTGNSPLHF. In DNA, the CDR3 is TGTGCCATACAGGGGACAGGGAATTCACCCCTCCACTTT. V is TRBV10-3 and J is TRBJ1-6, with 9 bases aligning to TRBD1. Trimming removed 9 bases from V and 7 bases from J; junction bases left unmatched: 4. This CDR3 has 13 amino acids. Germline lookup yields CDR1 ENHRY and CDR2 SYGVKD.

This chain joins TRBV5-6 and TRBJ1-1; the D gene is possibly TRBD1 (5 bases). The CDR3 is made up of 17 amino acids. Trimming pared 2 bases from V and 1 base from J, leaving 18 bases between. Germline CDR1 is SGHDT and CDR2 is YYEEEE. The CDR3 region has the DNA TGTGCCAGCAGCTTAACGTTACTCCAGGGTAAGAACACTGAAGCTTTCTTT. It translates to CASSLTLLQGKNTEAFF.

V gene TRBV5-6 combines with J gene TRBJ2-3; the D gene is possibly TRBD2 (7 bases). Trimming cost V 1 base and J 4 bases, with 13 bases left between them. The V gene's germline CDR1 is SGHDT and CDR2 YYEEEE. The CDR3 extends over 15 amino acids. The CDR3 nucleotides are TGTGCCAGCAGCTTGAATGGGGGGGCGTCAGATACGCAGTATTTT. Amino acids: CASSLNGGASDTQYF.